This is a list of T cell receptor beta chains from one sample in a study of post-analysis software for immune sequencing data. TCRdb reanalysed the PCR reads using MiXCR and keeps one entry per CDR3 protein. Of hundreds of thousands of distinct CDR3 sequences listed, roughly 45% are singletons. Material: blood. These receptors originate from a girl under 18 with multiple sclerosis. CDR3s include the opening cysteine and the closing phenylalanine or tryptophan. The D gene is left open where the match is weak. Rows give clone size only sometimes, using once, few, many, or a class for an expanded clone.

j_gene	d_gene	abundance	v_gene	CDR3nt	CDR3aa
TRBJ2-7	-	few	TRBV6-2/TRBV6-3	TGTGCCAGCAGTGCGGGACAAGATTTCTACGAGCGGTACTTC	CASSAGQDFYERYF
TRBJ2-7	-	-	TRBV6-6	TGTGCCAGCAGTTACTCGACTATCTCCTACGAGCAGTACTTC	CASSYSTISYEQYF
TRBJ2-7	-	few	TRBV6-5	TGTGCCAGCAGTCGGATAACTTTCTACGAGCAGTACTTC	CASSRITFYEQYF
TRBJ2-5	TRBD1	few	TRBV4-2	TGTGCCAGCAGCCGCACACAGGGGATCCAAGAGACCCAGTACTTC	CASSRTQGIQETQYF
TRBJ2-3	-	-	TRBV11-3	TGTGCCAGCAGCCCACCCTTTACAGATACGCAGTATTTT	CASSPPFTDTQYF
TRBJ2-1	TRBD1	-	TRBV20-1	TGCAGTTTCTCACAGGGGGTGTACAATGAGCAGTTCTTC	CSFSQGVYNEQFF
TRBJ2-2	-	-	TRBV9	TGTGCCAGCAGCGTGACGACAGCGAACACCGGGGAGCTGTTTTTT	CASSVTTANTGELFF
TRBJ2-3	-	once	TRBV7-6	TGTGCCGGCAGCCTCCAAAGCGGCACAGATACGCAGTATTTT	CAGSLQSGTDTQYF
TRBJ2-1	-	-	TRBV7-8	TGTGCCAGCAGCCTGGCCTCGGTGGTTGAGCAGTTCTTC	CASSLASVVEQFF
TRBJ2-7	TRBD1	-	TRBV10-3	TGTGCCATCAGTGAATACAGGGGGTTACCCTACGAGCAGTACTTC	CAISEYRGLPYEQYF
TRBJ1-3	-	-	TRBV11-2	TGTGCCAGCAGCTTTGGAGGGGAAAGTTATGGAAACACCATATATTTT	CASSFGGESYGNTIYF
TRBJ2-7	TRBD2	-	TRBV7-2	TGTGCCAGCAGCTCACCTACTCGCGGGAGGGCGTACGAGCAGTACTTC	CASSSPTRGRAYEQYF
TRBJ2-5	-	few	TRBV7-9	TGTGCCAGCACCATCCTTACAGGGACCCAGTACTTC	CASTILTGTQYF
TRBJ2-5	-	-	TRBV30	TGTGCCTGGAGTGATCGTAACGGGAAGACCCAGTACTTC	CAWSDRNGKTQYF
TRBJ2-1	-	few	TRBV12-3/TRBV12-4	TGTGCCAGCAGTTTATTTTCTAAGGGGAGGAATGAGCAGTTCTTC	CASSLFSKGRNEQFF
TRBJ2-1	TRBD1	-	TRBV28	TGTGCCAGCAGCAGGGGGCTCGATCGGGGGCAGACAGCCAATGAGCAGTTCTTC	CASSRGLDRGQTANEQFF
TRBJ2-7	TRBD2	-	TRBV20-1	TGCAGTGCAAGGACTAGCGGGAGGGCAGGGGAGCAGTACTTC	CSARTSGRAGEQYF
TRBJ2-7	-	few	TRBV7-3	TGTGCCAGCAGCTTGGACTCGAGCTCCTACGAGCAGTACTTC	CASSLDSSSYEQYF
TRBJ2-7	TRBD1	-	TRBV19	TGTGCCAGTAGTTACACCGGGACAGCAGCCTACGAGCAGTACTTC	CASSYTGTAAYEQYF
TRBJ2-7	-	many	TRBV7-2	TGTGCCAGCAGCCAGAGCTCCTACGAGCAGTACTTC	CASSQSSYEQYF
TRBJ2-7	TRBD1	-	TRBV3-1	TGTGCCAGCAGCCCGTTCTGGGACAGGGAGTCCTACGAGCAGTACTTC	CASSPFWDRESYEQYF
TRBJ2-5	TRBD2	-	TRBV4-1	TGCGCCAGCAGCCAAGACCCGGGACTAAAAGGGGAGACCCAGTACTTC	CASSQDPGLKGETQYF
TRBJ2-1	TRBD2	-	TRBV7-8	TGTGCCAGCAGCTTAGCGGGACTAGCGGGGGCAAATGAGCAGTTCTTC	CASSLAGLAGANEQFF
TRBJ2-7	-	-	TRBV5-1	TGCGCCAGCAGTGGAGGATCTACCTCCGAGCAGTACTTC	CASSGGSTSEQYF
TRBJ2-1	TRBD2	few	TRBV4-2	TGTGCCAGCAGCCAAGATCGGATGATTAGCGGGGTCTCCTACAATGAGCAGTTCTTC	CASSQDRMISGVSYNEQFF
TRBJ2-3	-	-	TRBV28	TGTGCCAGCAGTTACGACCAGGGTGAAGATACGCAGTATTTT	CASSYDQGEDTQYF
TRBJ1-1	-	-	TRBV6-1	TGTGCCAGCAGTGGACGGATTATGAACACTGAAGCTTTCTTT	CASSGRIMNTEAFF
TRBJ2-7	-	few	TRBV28	TGTGCCAGCAGTTTAACGGCGGGGAGCTCCTACGAGCAGTACTTC	CASSLTAGSSYEQYF
TRBJ2-7	-	few	TRBV6-6	TGTGCCAGCAGGCGGCTAGAAGGCGGCGAGCAGTACTTC	CASRRLEGGEQYF